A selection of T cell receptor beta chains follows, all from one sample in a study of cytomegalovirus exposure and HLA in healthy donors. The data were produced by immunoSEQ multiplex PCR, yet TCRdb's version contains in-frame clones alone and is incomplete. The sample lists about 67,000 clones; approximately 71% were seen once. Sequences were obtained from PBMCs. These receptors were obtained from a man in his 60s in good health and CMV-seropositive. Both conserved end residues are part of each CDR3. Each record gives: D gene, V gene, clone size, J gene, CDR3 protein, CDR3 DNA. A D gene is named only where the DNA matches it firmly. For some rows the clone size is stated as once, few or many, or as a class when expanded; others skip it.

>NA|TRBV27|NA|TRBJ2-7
CASSPIDSEAYEQYF
TGTGCCAGCAGTCCTATCGACTCGGAGGCCTACGAGCAGTACTTC
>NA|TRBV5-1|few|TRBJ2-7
CASSPRLGSGLEQYF
TGCGCCAGCAGTCCACGCCTGGGTTCAGGGCTCGAGCAGTACTTC
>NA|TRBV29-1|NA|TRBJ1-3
CSVLGGGNTIYF
TGCAGCGTTTTGGGAGGTGGAAACACCATATATTTT
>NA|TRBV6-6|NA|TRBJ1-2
CASSLQGTYGYTF
TGTGCCAGCAGCCTACAGGGAACCTATGGCTACACCTTC
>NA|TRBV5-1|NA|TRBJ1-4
CASSLAGSTNEKLFF
TGCGCCAGCAGCTTGGCAGGCTCAACTAATGAAAAACTGTTTTTT
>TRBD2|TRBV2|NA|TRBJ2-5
CASSLWETSGRGPETQYF
TGTGCCAGCAGTCTCTGGGAGACTAGCGGGAGAGGTCCAGAGACCCAGTACTTC
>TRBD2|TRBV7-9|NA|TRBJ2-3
CASSSGLAGGPTDTQYF
TGTGCCAGCAGCTCGGGACTAGCGGGAGGGCCGACAGATACGCAGTATTTT
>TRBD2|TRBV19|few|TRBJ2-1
CASSQERGNHYNEQFF
TGTGCCAGTAGTCAAGAGCGGGGTAACCACTACAATGAGCAGTTCTTC
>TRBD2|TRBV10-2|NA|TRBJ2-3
CATTLAGESTDTQYF
TGCGCCACTACACTAGCGGGGGAGAGCACAGATACGCAGTATTTT
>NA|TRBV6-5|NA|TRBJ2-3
CASSYVSLSSTDTQYF
TGTGCCAGCAGTTACGTCTCTTTGAGTAGCACAGATACGCAGTATTTT
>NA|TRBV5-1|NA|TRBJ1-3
CASSAEGGNTIYF
TGCGCCAGCAGCGCGGAGGGGGGAAACACCATATATTTT
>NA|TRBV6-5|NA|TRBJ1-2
CASSGVNYGYTF
TGTGCCAGCAGCGGAGTCAACTATGGCTACACCTTC
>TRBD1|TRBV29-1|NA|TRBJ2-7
CSVAGTGADYEQYF
TGCAGCGTCGCCGGGACAGGGGCCGACTACGAGCAGTACTTC
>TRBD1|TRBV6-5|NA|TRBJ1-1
CASTWRTGDTEAFF
TGTGCCAGCACCTGGAGGACAGGGGACACTGAAGCTTTCTTT
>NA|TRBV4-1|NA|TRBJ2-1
CASSEEPGEQEQFF
TGCGCCAGCAGCGAAGAGCCGGGAGAACAGGAGCAGTTCTTC
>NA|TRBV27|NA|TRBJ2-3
CASSLFDRFSTDTQYF
TGTGCCAGCAGTTTATTCGACAGATTTAGCACAGATACGCAGTATTTT
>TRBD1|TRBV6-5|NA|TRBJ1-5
CASVAGGFNQPQHF
TGTGCCAGCGTAGCAGGGGGTTTCAATCAGCCCCAGCATTTT
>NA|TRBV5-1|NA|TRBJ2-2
CASSVSLASTGELFF
TGCGCCAGCAGCGTGAGCCTAGCCAGCACCGGGGAGCTGTTTTTT
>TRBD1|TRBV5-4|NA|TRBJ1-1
CASIFPTGGRSTEAFF
TGTGCCAGCATTTTTCCGACAGGGGGCAGGAGCACTGAAGCTTTCTTT
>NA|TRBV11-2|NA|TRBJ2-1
CASSPPHRVGGGNEQFF
TGTGCCAGCAGCCCCCCCCACCGGGTGGGGGGAGGCAATGAGCAGTTCTTC
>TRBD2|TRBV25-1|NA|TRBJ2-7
CASSELAGEQYF
TGTGCCAGCAGTGAATTAGCGGGCGAGCAGTACTTC
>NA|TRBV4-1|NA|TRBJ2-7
CASSQEGAYEQYF
TGCGCCAGCAGCCAAGAGGGGGCTTACGAGCAGTACTTC
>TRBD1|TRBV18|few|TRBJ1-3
CASSPPGQGNTIYF
TGTGCCAGCTCACCACCGGGACAGGGAAACACCATATATTTT
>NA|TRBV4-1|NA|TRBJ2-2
CASSQGTGGDTGELFF
TGCGCCAGCAGCCAAGGGACAGGAGGGGACACCGGGGAGCTGTTTTTT
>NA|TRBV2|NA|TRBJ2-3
CASTTPGTRGGTQYF
TGTGCCAGCACCACCCCCGGGACCAGGGGCGGTACGCAGTATTTT